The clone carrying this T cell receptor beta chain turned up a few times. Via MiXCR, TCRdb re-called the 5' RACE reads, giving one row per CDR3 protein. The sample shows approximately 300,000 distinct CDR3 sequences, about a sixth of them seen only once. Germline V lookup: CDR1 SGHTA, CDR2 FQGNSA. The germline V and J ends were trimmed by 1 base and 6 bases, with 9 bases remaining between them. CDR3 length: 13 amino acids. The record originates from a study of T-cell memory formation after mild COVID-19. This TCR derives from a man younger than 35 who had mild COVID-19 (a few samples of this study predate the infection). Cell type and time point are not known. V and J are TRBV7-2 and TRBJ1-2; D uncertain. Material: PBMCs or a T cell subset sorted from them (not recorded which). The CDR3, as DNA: TGTGCCAGCAGCTTAGAGCAAGCAGATGGCTACACCTTC. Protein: CASSLEQADGYTF.